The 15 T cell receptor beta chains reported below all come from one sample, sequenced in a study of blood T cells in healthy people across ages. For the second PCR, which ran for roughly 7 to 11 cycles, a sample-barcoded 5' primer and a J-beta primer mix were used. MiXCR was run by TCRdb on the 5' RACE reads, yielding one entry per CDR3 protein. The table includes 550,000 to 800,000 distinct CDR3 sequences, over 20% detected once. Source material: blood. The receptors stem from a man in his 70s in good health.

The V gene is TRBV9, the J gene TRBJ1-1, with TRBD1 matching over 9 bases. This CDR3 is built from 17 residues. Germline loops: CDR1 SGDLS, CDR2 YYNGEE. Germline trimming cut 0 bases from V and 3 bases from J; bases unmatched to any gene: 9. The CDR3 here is CASSVATVDRGDTEAFF. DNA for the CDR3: TGTGCCAGCAGCGTAGCTACGGTGGACAGGGGTGACACTGAAGCTTTCTTT. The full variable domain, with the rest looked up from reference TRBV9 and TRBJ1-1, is DSGVTQTPKHLITATGQRVTLRCSPRSGDLSVYWYQQSLDQGLQFLIQYYNGEERAKGNILERFSAQQFPDLHSELNLSSLELGDSALYFCASSVATVDRGDTEAFFGQGTRLTVV.

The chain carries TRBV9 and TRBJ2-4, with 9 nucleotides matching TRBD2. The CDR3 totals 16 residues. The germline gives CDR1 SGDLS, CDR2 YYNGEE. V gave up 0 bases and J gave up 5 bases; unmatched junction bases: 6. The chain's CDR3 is CASSVGRREGQNIQYF. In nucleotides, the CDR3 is TGTGCCAGCAGCGTAGGTAGGCGGGAGGGGCAAAACATTCAGTACTTC.

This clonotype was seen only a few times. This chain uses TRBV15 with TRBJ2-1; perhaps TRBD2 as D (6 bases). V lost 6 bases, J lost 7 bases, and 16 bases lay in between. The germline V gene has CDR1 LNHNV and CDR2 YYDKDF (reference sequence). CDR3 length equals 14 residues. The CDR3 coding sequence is TGTGCCACCAGACCCACTAGCTTGGATAATGAGCAGTTCTTC. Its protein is CATRPTSLDNEQFF.

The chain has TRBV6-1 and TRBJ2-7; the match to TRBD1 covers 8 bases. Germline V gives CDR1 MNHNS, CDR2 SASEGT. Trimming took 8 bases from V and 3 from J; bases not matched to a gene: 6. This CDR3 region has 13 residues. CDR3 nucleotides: TGTGCCAGCGCTCCGGACAGGGTCTACGAGCAGTACTTC. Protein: CASAPDRVYEQYF.

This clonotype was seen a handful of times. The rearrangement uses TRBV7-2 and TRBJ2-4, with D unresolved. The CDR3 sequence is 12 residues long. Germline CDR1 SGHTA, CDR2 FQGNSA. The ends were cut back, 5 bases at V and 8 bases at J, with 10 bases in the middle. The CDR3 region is CASSPRLDIQYF. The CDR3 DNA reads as TGTGCCAGCAGCCCCCGACTTGACATTCAGTACTTC.

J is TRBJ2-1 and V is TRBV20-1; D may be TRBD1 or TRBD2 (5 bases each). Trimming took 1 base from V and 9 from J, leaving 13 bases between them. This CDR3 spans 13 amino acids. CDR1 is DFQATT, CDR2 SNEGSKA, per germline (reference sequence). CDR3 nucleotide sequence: TGCAGTGCTAGAGGGGGGTCCACCGGTGAGCAGTTCTTC. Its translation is CSARGGSTGEQFF.

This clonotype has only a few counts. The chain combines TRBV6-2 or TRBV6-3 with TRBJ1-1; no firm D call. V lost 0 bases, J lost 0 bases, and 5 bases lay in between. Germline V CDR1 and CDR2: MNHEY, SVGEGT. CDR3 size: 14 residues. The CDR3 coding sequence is TGTGCCAGCAGTTACTCAGTTATGAACACTGAAGCTTTCTTT. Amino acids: CASSYSVMNTEAFF.

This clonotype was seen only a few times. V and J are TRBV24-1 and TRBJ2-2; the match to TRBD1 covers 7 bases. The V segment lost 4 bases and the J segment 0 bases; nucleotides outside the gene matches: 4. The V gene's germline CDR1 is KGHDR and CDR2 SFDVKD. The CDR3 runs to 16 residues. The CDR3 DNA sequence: TGTGCCACCAGTGACAACAGGGGCCCGAACACCGGGGAGCTGTTTTTT. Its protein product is CATSDNRGPNTGELFF.

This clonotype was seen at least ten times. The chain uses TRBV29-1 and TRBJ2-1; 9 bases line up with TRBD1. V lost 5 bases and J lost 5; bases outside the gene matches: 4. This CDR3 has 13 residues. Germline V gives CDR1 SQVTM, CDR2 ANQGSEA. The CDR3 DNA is TGCAGCGTTCGGGACAGGGTCCACAATGAGCAGTTCTTC. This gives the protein CSVRDRVHNEQFF.

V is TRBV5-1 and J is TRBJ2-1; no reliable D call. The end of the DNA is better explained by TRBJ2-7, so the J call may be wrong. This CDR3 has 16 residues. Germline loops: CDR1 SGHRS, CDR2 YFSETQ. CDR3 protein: CASSLAAGSVGYEQYF. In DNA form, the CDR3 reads TGCGCCAGCAGCTTGGCGGCCGGAAGTGTAGGCTACGAGCAGTACTTC.

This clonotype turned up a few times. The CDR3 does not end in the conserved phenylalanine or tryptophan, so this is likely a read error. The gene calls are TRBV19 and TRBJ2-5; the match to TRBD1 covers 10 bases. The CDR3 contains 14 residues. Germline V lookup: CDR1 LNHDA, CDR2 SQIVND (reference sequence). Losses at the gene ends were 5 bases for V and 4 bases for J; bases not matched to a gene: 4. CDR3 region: CASSGRQGAETQYL. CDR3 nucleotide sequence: TGTGCCAGTAGTGGGAGACAGGGGGCAGAGACCCAGTACCTC.

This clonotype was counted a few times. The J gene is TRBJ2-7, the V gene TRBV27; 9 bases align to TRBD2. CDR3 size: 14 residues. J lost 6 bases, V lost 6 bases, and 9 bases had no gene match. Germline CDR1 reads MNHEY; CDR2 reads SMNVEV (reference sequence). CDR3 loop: CASSPAGGLAEQYF. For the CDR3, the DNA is TGTGCCAGCAGCCCAGCGGGGGGTCTTGCCGAGCAGTACTTC.

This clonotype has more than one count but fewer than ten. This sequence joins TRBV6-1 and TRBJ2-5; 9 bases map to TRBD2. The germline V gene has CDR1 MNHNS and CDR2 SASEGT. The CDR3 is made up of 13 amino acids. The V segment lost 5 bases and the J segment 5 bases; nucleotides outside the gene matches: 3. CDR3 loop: CASSPSGRETQYF. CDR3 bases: TGTGCCAGCAGTCCGAGCGGGAGGGAGACCCAGTACTTC.

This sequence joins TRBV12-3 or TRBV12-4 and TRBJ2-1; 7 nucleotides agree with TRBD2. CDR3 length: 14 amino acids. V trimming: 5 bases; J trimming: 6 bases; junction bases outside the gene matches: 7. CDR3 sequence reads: CASSAGTIGNEQFF. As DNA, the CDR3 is TGTGCCAGCAGTGCCGGGACTATTGGCAATGAGCAGTTCTTC.

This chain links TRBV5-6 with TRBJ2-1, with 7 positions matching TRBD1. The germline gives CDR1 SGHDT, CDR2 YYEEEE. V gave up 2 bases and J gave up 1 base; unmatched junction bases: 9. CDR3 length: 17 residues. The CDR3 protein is CASSFYSGQASYNEQFF. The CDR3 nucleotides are TGTGCCAGCAGCTTTTATTCAGGACAGGCGTCCTACAATGAGCAGTTCTTC.